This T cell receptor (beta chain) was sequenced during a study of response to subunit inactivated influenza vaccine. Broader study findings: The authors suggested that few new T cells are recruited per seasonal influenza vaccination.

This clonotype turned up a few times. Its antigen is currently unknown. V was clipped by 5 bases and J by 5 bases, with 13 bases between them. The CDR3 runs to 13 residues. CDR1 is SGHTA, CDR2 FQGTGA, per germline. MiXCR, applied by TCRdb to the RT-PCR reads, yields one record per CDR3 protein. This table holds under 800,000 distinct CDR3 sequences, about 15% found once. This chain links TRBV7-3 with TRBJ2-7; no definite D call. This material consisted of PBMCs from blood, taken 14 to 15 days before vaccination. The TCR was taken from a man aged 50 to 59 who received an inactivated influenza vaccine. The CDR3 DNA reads TGTGCCAGCAGCCGAGGTTTTAGGGACGAGCAGTACTTC. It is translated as CASSRGFRDEQYF.